This TCR beta chain was observed in a study of T cell responses to AZD1222 COVID-19 vaccine. Regarding the study as a whole: Regions 160-218 and 743-854 dominated among vaccine-associated CD4 TCRs spanning spike.

A word on this clone: Its target is not known.

This CDR3 comprises 12 residues. Germline CDR1 MDHEN, CDR2 SYDVKM. The V end was cut by 2 bases, the J end by 8 bases, with 9 bases between. Produced via immunoSEQ multiplex PCR; TCRdb's table is partial and in-frame only. The sample shows some 150,000 clones, 80% to 95% of them seen only once. Sequencing was performed on peripheral blood, taken 28 days after the second AZD1222 dose. The chain has TRBV28 and TRBJ1-1; the D gene is possibly TRBD1 (6 bases). The sequence was collected from an adult who received the AZD1222 COVID-19 vaccine. This CDR3 is CASSLIGTEAFF. CDR3 in DNA: TGTGCCAGCAGTTTAATCGGGACAGAAGCTTTCTTT. Together with reference TRBV28 and TRBJ1-1, the CDR3 gives the full variable domain: DVKVTQSSRYLVKRTGEKVFLECVQDMDHENMFWYRQDPGLGLRLIYFSYDVKMKEKGDIPEGYSVSREKKERFSLILESASTNQTSMYLCASSLIGTEAFFGQGTRLTVV.